This TCR beta chain was observed in a study of graft-versus-host responses after intestinal transplantation. Study summary: Anti-thymocyte globulin induction preceded about 3 years of tacrolimus and steroid maintenance in all recipients.

On this clone: The antigen is unknown.

The CDR3 is 14 amino acids. Trimming stripped 3 bases from V and 5 bases from J, with 17 bases between. Germline-derived CDR1 and CDR2 are SQVTM and ANQGSEA. Method: immunoSEQ multiplex PCR; TCRdb's copy keeps in-frame clones and lacks some. This sample carries tens of thousands of clones, around 92% of them seen once, and the ten largest clones take approximately 42%. Overall study results and limits: The marrow of recipients harbored GvH clones, and ileum or blood showed some of them first. High graft-versus-host to host-versus-graft clonal ratios were found in allografts of patients who had graft-donor T cell macrochimerism.

The sequence was collected from a human patient who received an intestinal transplant, so some T cells may come from the graft donor. The rearrangement links TRBV29-1 to TRBJ2-7; D gene ambiguous. The input for sequencing was PBMCs, taken about 260 days after intestinal transplant. CDR3 in amino acids: CSVDSGTGWNEQYF. The DNA for the CDR3 is TGCAGCGTTGATTCTGGTACGGGTTGGAACGAGCAGTACTTC.